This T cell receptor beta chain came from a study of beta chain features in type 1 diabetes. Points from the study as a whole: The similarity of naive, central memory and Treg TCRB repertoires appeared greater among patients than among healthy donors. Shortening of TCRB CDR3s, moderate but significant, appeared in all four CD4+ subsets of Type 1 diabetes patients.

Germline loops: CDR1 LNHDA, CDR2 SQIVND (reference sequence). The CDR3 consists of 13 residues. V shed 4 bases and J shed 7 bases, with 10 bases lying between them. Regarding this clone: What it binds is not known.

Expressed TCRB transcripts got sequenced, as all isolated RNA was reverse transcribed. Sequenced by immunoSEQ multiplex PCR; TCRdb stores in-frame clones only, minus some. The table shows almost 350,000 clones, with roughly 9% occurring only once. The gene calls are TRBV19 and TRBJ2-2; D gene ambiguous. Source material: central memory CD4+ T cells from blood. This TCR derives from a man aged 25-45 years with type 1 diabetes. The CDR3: CASSRVGGGELFF. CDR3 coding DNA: TGTGCCAGTAGTAGAGTAGGTGGCGGGGAGCTGTTTTTT.